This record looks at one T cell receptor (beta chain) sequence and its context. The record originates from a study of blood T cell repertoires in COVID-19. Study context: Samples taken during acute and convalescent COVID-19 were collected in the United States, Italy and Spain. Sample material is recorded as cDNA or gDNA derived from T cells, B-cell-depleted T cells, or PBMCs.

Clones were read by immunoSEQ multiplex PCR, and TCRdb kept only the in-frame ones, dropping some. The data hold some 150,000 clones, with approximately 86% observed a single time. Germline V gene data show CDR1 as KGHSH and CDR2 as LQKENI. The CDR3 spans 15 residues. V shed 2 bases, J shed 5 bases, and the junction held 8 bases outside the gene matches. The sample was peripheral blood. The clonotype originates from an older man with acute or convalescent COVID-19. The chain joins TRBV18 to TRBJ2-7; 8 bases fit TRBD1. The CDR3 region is CASSPTRDRLHEQYF. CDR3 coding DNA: TGTGCCAGCTCACCAACCCGGGACAGGCTCCACGAGCAGTACTTC.